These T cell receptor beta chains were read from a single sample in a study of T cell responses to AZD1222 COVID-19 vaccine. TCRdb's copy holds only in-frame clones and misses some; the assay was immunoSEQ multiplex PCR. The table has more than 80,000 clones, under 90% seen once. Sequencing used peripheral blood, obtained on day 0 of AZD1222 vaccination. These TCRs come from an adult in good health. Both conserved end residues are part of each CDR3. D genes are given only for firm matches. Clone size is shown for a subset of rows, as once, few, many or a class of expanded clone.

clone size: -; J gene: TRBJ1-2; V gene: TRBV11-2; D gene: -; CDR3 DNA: TGTGCCAGCAGCCAGATGCCATCCCCTACCGGGGGCGATGGCTACACCTTC; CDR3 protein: CASSQMPSPTGGDGYTF
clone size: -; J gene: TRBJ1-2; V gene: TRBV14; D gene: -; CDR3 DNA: TGTGCCAGCAGCCAAGATTTCCTGGGAGGCTACACCTTC; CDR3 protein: CASSQDFLGGYTF
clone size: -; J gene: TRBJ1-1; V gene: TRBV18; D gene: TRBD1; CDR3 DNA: TGTGCCAGCTCACCCTACAGGGGGCAAGGCACTGAAGCTTTCTTT; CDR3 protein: CASSPYRGQGTEAFF
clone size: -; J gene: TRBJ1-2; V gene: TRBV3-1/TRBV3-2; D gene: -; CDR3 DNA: TGTGCCAGCAGCCAAGATGATAGGGTTGACGGCTACACCTTC; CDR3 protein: CASSQDDRVDGYTF
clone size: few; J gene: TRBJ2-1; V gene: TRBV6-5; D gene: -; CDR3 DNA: TGTGCCAGCAGAGCAGCGGACTCCTACAATGAGCAGTTCTTC; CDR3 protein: CASRAADSYNEQFF
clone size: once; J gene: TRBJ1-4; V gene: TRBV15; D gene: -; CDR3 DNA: TGTGCCACCAGCAGGGGCGTGAGGGAAAAACTGTTTTTT; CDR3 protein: CATSRGVREKLFF
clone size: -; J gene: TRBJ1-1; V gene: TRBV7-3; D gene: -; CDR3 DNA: TGTGCCAGCAGCTCCCAGATGAACACTGAAGCTTTCTTT; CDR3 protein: CASSSQMNTEAFF
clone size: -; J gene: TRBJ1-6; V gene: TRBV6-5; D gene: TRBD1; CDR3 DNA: TGTGCCAGCAGTTGGGGACAGATTAGCGGTTCACCCCTCCACTTT; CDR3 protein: CASSWGQISGSPLHF
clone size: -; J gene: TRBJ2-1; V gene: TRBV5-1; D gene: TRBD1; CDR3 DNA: TGCGCCAGCAGCTTGATAAGGACAGGGGATACTGAGCAGTTCTTC; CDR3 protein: CASSLIRTGDTEQFF
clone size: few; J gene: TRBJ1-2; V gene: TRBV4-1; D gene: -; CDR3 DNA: TGCGCCAGCAGCCAAGCGGCGGGGGGCTATGGCTACACCTTC; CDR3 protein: CASSQAAGGYGYTF
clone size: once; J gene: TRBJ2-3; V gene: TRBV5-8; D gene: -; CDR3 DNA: TGTGCCAGCAGTAGGGATCACACAGATACGCAGTATTTT; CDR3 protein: CASSRDHTDTQYF
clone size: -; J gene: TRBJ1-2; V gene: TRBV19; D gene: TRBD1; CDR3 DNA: TGTGCCAGTAGTATTGGGACAGTATACTATGGCTACACCTTC; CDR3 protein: CASSIGTVYYGYTF
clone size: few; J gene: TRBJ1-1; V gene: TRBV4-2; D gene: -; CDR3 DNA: TGTGCCAGCAGCCAAGGAGGCTTCGGGGCCGCTTTCTTT; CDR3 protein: CASSQGGFGAAFF
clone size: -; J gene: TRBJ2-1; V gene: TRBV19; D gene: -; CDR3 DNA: TGTGCCAGTAGTGCCGAACTAGCTGGGTACAATGAGCAGTTCTTC; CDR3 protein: CASSAELAGYNEQFF